This is a list of T cell receptor beta chains from one sample in a study of identical twins. TCRdb re-called the 5' RACE reads through MiXCR, storing one row per CDR3 protein. The sample holds hundreds of thousands of distinct CDR3 sequences; about 7.1% are singletons and the top ten take over 1.5%. These data also formed part of another study, on yellow fever vaccine responses in identical twins.

The sample consisted of PBMCs. These receptors originate from a woman under 30 in good health. Both conserved end residues are part of each CDR3. The D gene is left open where the match is weak. Expanded clones get a size class; other rows say once, few or many, or leave the size out.

TRBJ2-3 TRBV6-1 - TRBD2 TGTGCCAGCAGCCTAGCGGCTAGCACAGATACGCAGTGTTTT CASSLAASTDTQCF
TRBJ2-2 TRBV5-1 - TRBD2 TGCGCCAGCAGCCCTCGGACTAGCGGGGGAACGAACACCGGGGAGCTGTTTTTT CASSPRTSGGTNTGELFF
TRBJ2-1 TRBV20-1 - TRBD2 TGCAGTGCTAGAGATAGCGGGAGGGGATCCTACAATGAGCAGTTCTTC CSARDSGRGSYNEQFF
TRBJ2-1 TRBV12-3/TRBV12-4 many - TGTGCCAGCAGTTTAGGGTCGGGGGTTGAGCAGTTCTTC CASSLGSGVEQFF
TRBJ2-1 TRBV11-2 - TRBD2 TGTGCCAGCAGCTCGGGCGGGAGTGATGAGCAGTTCTTC CASSSGGSDEQFF
TRBJ2-5 TRBV2 - - TGTGCCAGCAGTCGACTACCTCCCCAAGAGACCCAGTACTTC CASSRLPPQETQYF
TRBJ2-3 TRBV10-3 many TRBD1 TGTGCCATCAGTGACACCCTCCACGGACAGGGGCCCAAGGGTACGCAGTATTTT CAISDTLHGQGPKGTQYF
TRBJ2-1 TRBV13 many - TGTGCCAGCAGCCCCAGGGGGGAACTTAGAAATGAGCAGTTCTTC CASSPRGELRNEQFF
TRBJ2-3 TRBV20-1 - TRBD2 TGCTGTGCCCTCAGGACTAGCGGGAGGGCCTCGCGTAGCGCAGATACGCAGTATTTT CCALRTSGRASRSADTQYF
TRBJ1-1 TRBV6-1 few - TGTGCCAGCAGTCGACTTTTCCCGGCCAACACTGAAGCTTTCTTT CASSRLFPANTEAFF